A single sample gave rise to the 6 T cell receptor beta chains below, sequenced in a study of blood T cell repertoires in COVID-19. TCRdb keeps only in-frame clones here, not all; method: immunoSEQ multiplex PCR. The sample has roughly 170,000 clones, more than 65% seen once. Sequencing was carried out using PBMCs or T cells enriched from blood (not recorded which). All receptors derive from a man aged 55 to 69 who had recovered from COVID-19.

The V gene is TRBV6-5, the J gene TRBJ1-6; D gene ambiguous. Between the trimmed V and J ends, which lost 4 bases and 8 bases, there was a span of 12 bases. Germline CDR1 is MNHEY and CDR2 is SVGAGI. The CDR3 spans 14 residues. This chain's CDR3 is CASSSSQHDSPLHF. The DNA for the CDR3 is TGTGCCAGCAGTTCCAGTCAACACGATTCACCCCTCCACTTT.

The chain uses TRBV2 and TRBJ2-6, with 9 bases aligning to TRBD1. Losses at the gene ends were 6 bases for V and 4 bases for J; bases not matched to a gene: 13. The CDR3 has 18 residues. Germline lookup yields CDR1 SNHLY and CDR2 FYNNEI. DNA of the CDR3: TGTGCCAGCAGGGAGCTCCGGGACAGGGATTGGGGGGCCAACGTCCTGACTTTC. This sequence encodes CASRELRDRDWGANVLTF.

The chain combines TRBV10-3 with TRBJ2-7; D remains unclear. The CDR3 spans 11 residues. Trimming removed 4 bases from V and 3 bases from J, with 4 bases in between. CDR1 ENHRY and CDR2 SYGVKD come from the germline V gene. The DNA of the CDR3 is TGTGCCATCAGTGCCCGCTACGAGCAGTACTTC. Translating it yields CAISARYEQYF.

The CDR3 is CASSFSIYNEQFF. CDR3 in DNA: TGTGCCAGCAGTTTCTCTATTTACAATGAGCAGTTCTTC. V and J are TRBV6-5 and TRBJ2-1; D unclear. The V gene lost 4 bases and the J gene lost 4 bases, with 8 bases spanning the gap. This CDR3 spans 13 amino acids. CDR1 and CDR2 from the germline V gene are MNHEY and SVGAGI.

V and J are TRBV5-1 and TRBJ2-7; 10 nucleotides agree with TRBD1. The germline CDR1 and CDR2 sequences are SGHRS and YFSETQ. The CDR3 covers 19 residues. V shed 0 bases, J shed 3 bases, and the junction held 15 bases outside the gene matches. The CDR3 DNA follows: TGCGCCAGCAGCTTGGCGACAGGGGGCGACTTACGGTGGAGCTACGAGCAGTACTTC. Amino acid sequence: CASSLATGGDLRWSYEQYF.

The V gene is TRBV4-2, the J gene TRBJ1-1; D is unresolved. There are 14 residues in the CDR3. CDR1 and CDR2 from the germline V gene are LGHNA and YNFKEQ. Trimming cost V 3 bases and J 3 bases, with 11 bases left between them. The CDR3 sequence is CASSQGPRDTEAFF. The CDR3 bases are TGTGCCAGCAGCCAGGGCCCGAGGGACACTGAAGCTTTCTTT.